The next 16 T cell receptor beta chains were all read from a single sample in a study of blood T cell repertoires in COVID-19. Profiling relied on immunoSEQ multiplex PCR, and the TCRdb table lists in-frame clones only, not all of them. The sample lists hundreds of thousands of clones; 75% to 90% were seen once. Material: PBMCs or T cells enriched from blood (not recorded which). The origin of the receptors is a young man who had recovered from COVID-19.

V gene TRBV18 combines with J gene TRBJ1-5; a possible D gene is TRBD1 (6 bases). V shed 2 bases and J shed 0 bases, with 11 bases lying between them. CDR1 and CDR2 (germline): KGHSH, LQKENI. The CDR3 is 16 residues long. This CDR3 reads CASSPADRYSNQPQHF. CDR3 coding DNA: TGTGCCAGCTCACCAGCGGACAGATATAGCAATCAGCCCCAGCATTTT.

The chain is built from TRBV3-1 (or the pseudogene TRBV3-2) and TRBJ2-7; 7 bases are a match to TRBD2. Per germline, CDR1 LGHDT and CDR2 YNNKEL (reference sequence). CDR3 length: 14 residues. V lost 4 bases to trimming and J lost 2 bases; unmatched junction nucleotides: 5. CDR3 region: CASSPVGGTYEQYF. In nucleotides, the CDR3 is TGTGCCAGCAGCCCGGTGGGGGGGACCTACGAGCAGTACTTC.

The chain uses TRBV11-2 and TRBJ1-1, with TRBD1 matching 10 bases. With V trimmed by 8 bases and J by 1 base, 10 bases remained unmatched. This CDR3 is built from 16 residues. CDR1 is SGHAT and CDR2 is FQNNGV in the germline V gene. The CDR3 sequence is CASLVSGTGANTEAFF. The CDR3 DNA reads TGTGCCAGCCTAGTAAGCGGGACAGGGGCGAACACTGAAGCTTTCTTT. The entire variable domain, with the rest obtained from reference TRBV11-2 and TRBJ1-1, is as follows: EAGVAQSPRYKIIEKRQSVAFWCNPISGHATLYWYQQILGQGPKLLIQFQNNGVVDDSQLPKDRFSAERLKGVDSTLKIQPAKLEDSAVYLCASLVSGTGANTEAFFGQGTRLTVV.

This chain links TRBV6-5 with TRBJ2-1; D not certain. The germline V gene has CDR1 MNHEY and CDR2 SVGAGI. Trimming removed 6 bases at V and 6 bases at J, with 18 bases between. The CDR3 is 15 residues long. The CDR3 nucleotides read TGTGCCAGCAGCCACTCCCCTACTACGGGCAATGAGCAGTTCTTC. Its protein is CASSHSPTTGNEQFF.

The chain recombines TRBV12-3 or TRBV12-4 with TRBJ1-2, with D unclear. V was shortened by 5 bases and J by 5 bases, with 9 bases between the two germline ends. The CDR3 has 12 amino acids. The CDR3 region is CASSTKEYGYTF. Written as DNA, the CDR3 is TGTGCCAGCAGTACTAAAGAGTATGGCTACACCTTC.

This clone was found once. V gene TRBV28 combines with J gene TRBJ2-7; 7 bases align to TRBD2. J was trimmed by 0 bases and V by 8 bases; bases with no gene match: 10. The CDR3 runs 15 residues. Germline values: CDR1 MDHEN, CDR2 SYDVKM. The DNA for the CDR3 is TGTGCCAGCGGACCTTTTCGGGAGGCCTCCTACGAGCAGTACTTC. This gives the protein CASGPFREASYEQYF.

The chain uses TRBV6-5 and TRBJ2-3, with 7 bases that match TRBD2. The CDR3 is made up of 14 amino acids. V lost 5 bases and J lost 0; bases outside the gene matches: 2. CDR1 is MNHEY, CDR2 SVGAGI, per germline. The CDR3, as DNA: TGTGCCAGCAGTAGAGCGGGGAGCACAGATACGCAGTATTTT. Residues: CASSRAGSTDTQYF.

This rearrangement joins TRBV9 to TRBJ2-2; 7 positions match TRBD1. The CDR3 is made up of 15 amino acids. Germline CDR1 reads SGDLS; CDR2 reads YYNGEE. The trim removed 0 bases at V and 1 base at J, leaving 0 bases unmatched. The CDR3 loop is CASSVGQGNTGELFF. The CDR3 nucleotides read TGTGCCAGCAGCGTAGGACAGGGGAACACCGGGGAGCTGTTTTTT.

This clone has a single count. This sequence joins TRBV5-8 and TRBJ1-3, with D maybe TRBD1 (6 bases). The germline gives CDR1 SGHTS, CDR2 YDEGEE. This CDR3 region has 16 residues. The ends were cut back, 4 bases at V and 7 bases at J, with 21 bases in the middle. The chain's CDR3 is CASSLTTGHRSNTIYF. The CDR3 DNA sequence: TGTGCCAGCAGCCTGACGACAGGACATCGTAGCAACACCATATATTTT.

The chain is built from TRBV18 and TRBJ2-7, with a weak D call TRBD2 (5 bases). The V and J ends lost 4 bases and 6 bases respectively, with 16 bases between them. The germline V gene encodes CDR1 KGHSH and CDR2 LQKENI. The CDR3 loop spans 14 amino acids. CDR3 sequence reads: CASSRTKSGSEQYF. The CDR3 nucleotides are TGTGCCAGCTCACGTACTAAGTCGGGAAGCGAGCAGTACTTC.

The genes are TRBV19 and TRBJ1-5; D is possibly TRBD1 (5 bases). V lost 5 bases, J lost 4 bases, and 21 bases lay in between. Germline V gene data show CDR1 as LNHDA and CDR2 as SQIVND (reference sequence). CDR3 length: 17 residues. DNA of the CDR3: TGTGCCAGTAGTTTCGGCGGGGCAGATTCCCTTAATCAGCCCCAGCATTTT. This encodes CASSFGGADSLNQPQHF.

The chain joins TRBV9 to TRBJ2-6; D not resolved. The CDR3 covers 15 residues. V was clipped by 6 bases and J by 0 bases, with 10 bases between them. Germline V gene data show CDR1 as SGDLS and CDR2 as YYNGEE. CDR3 residues: CASTLGSSGANVLTF. The CDR3 DNA is TGTGCCAGCACCCTAGGTAGCTCTGGGGCCAACGTCCTGACTTTC. The full variable domain, its missing parts supplied by reference TRBV9 and TRBJ2-6, is DSGVTQTPKHLITATGQRVTLRCSPRSGDLSVYWYQQSLDQGLQFLIQYYNGEERAKGNILERFSAQQFPDLHSELNLSSLELGDSALYFCASTLGSSGANVLTFGAGSRLTVL.

The genes are TRBV4-3 and TRBJ1-2; D is perhaps TRBD1 (5 bases). This CDR3 spans 15 amino acids. V shed 0 bases and J shed 4 bases, with 12 bases lying between them. Per germline, CDR1 LGHNA and CDR2 YSLEER. CDR3 sequence reads: CASSQEARGGYGYTF. CDR3 nucleotide sequence: TGCGCCAGCAGCCAAGAGGCAAGGGGAGGCTATGGCTACACCTTC.

V is TRBV4-3 and J is TRBJ1-5; possibly TRBD1 for D (6 bases). CDR1 is LGHNA and CDR2 is YSLEER in the germline V gene. Trimming took 4 bases from V and 5 from J, leaving 12 bases between them. The CDR3 is 14 amino acids. CDR3 protein: CASSRDRTDQPQHF. The CDR3, as DNA: TGCGCCAGCAGCCGCGACAGGACCGATCAGCCCCAGCATTTT.

V gene TRBV6-2 or TRBV6-3 combines with J gene TRBJ2-1; no clear D gene. The CDR3 length is 16 residues. Trimming took off 1 base at V and 5 bases at J, with 15 bases between the two ends. CDR1 and CDR2 (germline): MNHEY, SVGEGT. CDR3 protein: CASSYFANSGNNEQFF. The CDR3, as DNA: TGTGCCAGCAGTTACTTCGCGAACTCAGGTAACAATGAGCAGTTCTTC.

The V gene is TRBV6-4, the J gene TRBJ2-5; 14 bases are a match to TRBD2. The germline V gene has CDR1 MRHNA and CDR2 SNTAGT. Germline trimming cut 4 bases from V and 3 bases from J; bases unmatched to any gene: 7. CDR3 size: 17 residues. The CDR3 here is CASSVQTSGGGKETQYF. CDR3 coding DNA: TGTGCCAGCAGTGTCCAGACTAGCGGGGGGGGTAAAGAGACCCAGTACTTC.